This T cell receptor beta chain was captured in a study of vaccination effects on CD4 cells after COVID-19 (dated by TCRdb to 2021 to 2024). General notes on the study: Each participant got two doses of an mRNA SARS-CoV-2 vaccine, either BNT162b2 or mRNA-1273. SARS-CoV-2 spike-specific CD4+ TCR repertoires from before and after mRNA vaccination were compared in COVID-19 convalescent patients and in infection-naive vaccine recipients. The full study included 9 to 10 COVID-19 convalescent patients and several SARS-CoV-2-naive healthy vaccine recipients. The Oncomine TCR Beta short-read assay on an Illumina iSeq 100 was used to sequence cultures from other donors in the study. Broad study findings and their caveats: At late post-vaccination timepoints, both infection-induced and vaccine-induced clones showed marked clonal contraction, consistent with waning T cell responses. Among healthy vaccine recipients, nearly all vaccine-induced clones were SARS-CoV-2 mono-reactive, and only 1 of 255 was cross-reactive with common cold coronaviruses. Only a small number of convalescent patients were included, and no early post-infection timepoints were available, which limited the study.

Trimming accounts for 6 bases at V and 2 bases at J, while the number of junction bases matched to no gene is 11. For CDR1 and CDR2, the germline V gene lists SNHLY and FYNNEI. The cysteine opens and the phenylalanine closes a CDR3 of 16 amino acids. Of all the DNA, just the CDR3 is kept, 48 bases in frame from base 1. In the ViraFEST assay, PBMC were stimulated with viral peptide pools, and antigen-specific CD4+ T cell clonotypes were then identified by expansion using TCR sequencing. After less than eleven days of culture, CD4+ T cells were isolated with the EasySep CD4+ T cell isolation kit. The absence of prior SARS-CoV-2 infection in healthy vaccine recipients was confirmed by negative nucleocapsid antibodies before and after vaccination. A few million PBMC per well were cultured with about 9 ug/ml peptides in IMDM containing about 5% human AB serum, around 10 IU/ml IL-2 and gentamicin. Half of the culture medium was replaced with fresh IL-2-containing medium on days 3 and 7. Unless otherwise noted, each peptide stimulation condition was cultured in triplicate wells. PBMC were separated from whole blood using Ficoll-Paque Plus gradient centrifugation and were then either cryopreserved at -140C or used fresh. The overlapping peptide pools covered the spike proteins of SARS-CoV-2 and of the common cold coronaviruses HCoV-NL63, HCoV-OC43 and HCoV-229E. The QIAamp micro DNA kit was used to extract genomic DNA from the cultured CD4+ T cells.

Receptor amplification or capture employed the immunoSEQ multiplex PCR assay. TCR beta CDR3 sequencing was performed on DNA from the cultured, isolated CD4+ T cells. The authors' analysis ran thus. The analysis removed non-productive TCR sequences, trimmed reads to the CDR3 region, and retained only CDR3s that were 7 or more amino acids long. The MANAFEST web app was used to pick out antigen-specific clonotypes by comparing their expansion in peptide wells with that in reference cultures. To count as positive, a clone had to show expansion at FDR<0.05 compared with the reference and with all other wells, an odds ratio above 5, and a frequency above 0.1% in two replicate wells. A clonotype was called cross-reactive if it was significantly expanded both in SARS-CoV-2 spike wells and in at least one common cold coronavirus spike condition. CDR3 similarity was assessed by Levenshtein distance using the stringdist R package, and unrooted trees were constructed with ape in R 3.6.1. TCRdb mirrors the immuneACCESS table, restricted to in-frame sequences. Some clones are absent from its copies; in checked studies, under half trace to an unresolved V gene, and the reason for the others is unknown. That table is the source of V, J and clone size, and D and trimming were worked out from the DNA. Here the sample has approximately 15,000 clones; around 80% occur a single time. Approximately 25% of the sample belongs to the ten largest clones.

Worth noting for this clone: Its antigen remains unidentified. Per-nucleotide qualities are absent, and no much larger clonotype sits a single base away.

The clonotype was recovered from a human donor who received a COVID-19 vaccine. The sequencing used CD4+ T cells from PBMCs cultured with HCoV-229E spike peptides, collected before COVID-19 vaccination. Per the publication, the cell subset or site label means: HCoV-229E spike overlapping peptide pool stimulation. The rearranged segments are TRBV2 and TRBJ2-3; TRBD2 lines up with 7 middle nucleotides. CDR3 region: CASSHVQAGVTDTQYF. Here is the DNA: TGTGCCAGCAGCCACGTTCAGGCGGGAGTCACAGATACGCAGTATTTT. Beyond the CDR3, the reference TRBV2 and TRBJ2-3 genes provide the residues; the full variable domain reads: EPEVTQTPSHQVTQMGQEVILRCVPISNHLYFYWYRQILGQKVEFLVSFYNNEISEKSEIFDDQFSVERPDGSNFTLKIRSTKLEDSAMYFCASSHVQAGVTDTQYFGPGTRLTVL.